Described below is a single T cell receptor beta chain sequence and its context. What it binds is not known. Germline CDR1 MNHEY, CDR2 SMNVEV (reference sequence). The CDR3 has 14 residues. The V and J ends lost 8 bases and 8 bases, in that order; junction bases with no gene match: 5. This sample was included in a study of cytomegalovirus exposure and HLA in healthy donors. Points from the study as a whole: Data from an earlier analysis indicated that most TCR beta V segments were productive either about 87% or about 30% of the time.

PCR primers comprised 60 Vbeta and 13 Jbeta primers. Data came from immunoSEQ multiplex PCR; TCRdb stores just in-frame clones and leaves some out. Of some 77,000 clones listed, 80% are singletons. The chain carries TRBV27 and TRBJ2-1, with 14 positions matching TRBD2. The specimen sequenced was PBMCs. This TCR was sampled from a woman aged 50 to 65 in good health and CMV-seropositive. The CDR3 region is CASQGLAGEYEQFF. The CDR3, as DNA: TGTGCCAGCCAGGGACTAGCGGGAGAATATGAGCAGTTCTTC.